This TCR beta chain emerged from a study of cytomegalovirus exposure and HLA in healthy donors (dated by TCRdb to about 2017). In the study overall: According to an earlier analysis of several hundred of the donors, about 179 million T cells yielded 117 million unique TCR beta sequences and approximately 300 Gb of sequence data. High-throughput TCR immunosequencing, statistical association of individual TCRs with disease status, and machine learning were combined to predict cytomegalovirus infection status. Approximately 300 gigabases of sequencing data and approximately 91 million unique TCR sequences made up an early release that covered around 640 HLA-typed donors. Roughly five DR-DQ haplotypes were treated as single units for association and clustering because of strong linkage in the cohort. All discovery cohort repertoires had been generated using a single sequencing platform. In a later genetic analysis, genome-wide SNP genotypes for about 55% of the 666 donors were used, and that subset was treated as a discovery cohort. Rather than using new phenotypic data, the later analysis identified candidate immune exposures from TCR beta sequences and from how often those sequences occurred across donors. The study profiled the T cell repertoires of hundreds of subjects by immunosequencing and related them to cytomegalovirus serostatus. The genetic ancestry cluster associated with self-reported Caucasian donors included over 65% of the 300 to 450 genotyped donors. An earlier analysis of roughly 580 of the donors used high-throughput TCR beta sequencing to judge whether each TCR beta V gene segment behaved as functional or pseudogenic. Both class I and class II loci were covered by HLA typing, at four-digit resolution. Among almost 400 genotyped donors of the cohort, an average of roughly 240,000 unique TCR beta nucleotide sequences were sequenced per donor, 15% to 20% of them non-productive. The study aimed to test whether signatures of past pathogen exposure could be identified by cataloging public T cell receptors. Typing coverage varied by locus: roughly 629-640 donors for A, B, C, DRB1 and DQB1; about 520 for DQA1; some 610 for DPA1; fewer than 480 for DPB1. Donor age, sex, ethnicity and CMV serostatus were compiled alongside the repertoire data. A later analysis re-examined previously published TCR beta repertoires from more than 650 donors and added high-resolution HLA genotyping to investigate patterns of TCR occurrence. Along with the approximately 700-subject first cohort, a separate validation cohort of about 110 different subjects was used.

The cohort was made up of hundreds of healthy bone marrow donors. Cohort members were all nominally healthy when sampled, although unrecorded immune exposures were likely present. The donor was CMV seronegative and belonged to the group of over 300 seronegative cohort members. Each donor provided a peripheral blood sample, and peripheral blood mononuclear cells were used for TCR beta sequencing. The Qiagen DNeasy Blood Extraction Kit was used to extract genomic DNA from the blood cell samples. Receptor libraries were prepared by the immunoSEQ multiplex PCR assay. For the multiplex PCR, a mixture combining 60 forward primers for TCR Vbeta segments and 13 reverse primers for TCR Jbeta segments was used. Amplification of the CDR3 region of rearranged TCR beta genes was performed with a multiplex PCR assay on genomic DNA. On the Illumina HiSeq System, the amplified TCR beta libraries were sequenced as 87-base-pair reads. The paper's data handling went like this. Across the 600 to 700 repertoires, a later analysis counted tens of millions of unique TCR beta chains, some 11 million of which were shared by at least two donors. A nearest-neighbor algorithm error-corrected the raw reads and collapsed the reads into unique sequences, merging closely related sequences to remove PCR and sequencing errors. To assign V, D and J gene segments, CDR3 sequences were aligned to IMGT reference sequences. For a sequence to be retained, a match of at least six nucleotides was required to both a V gene segment and a J gene segment. Rearrangements were called productive when the CDR3 lacked stop codons and stayed in frame with V and J; all others were non-productive. CDR3 was defined according to IMGT convention as the region running from the second conserved V-encoded cysteine to the conserved J-encoded phenylalanine. The earlier analysis of some 580 of the donors excluded any sequence lacking an unambiguous match to a single V gene segment. In an earlier analysis of about 590 of the donors, a V segment was called functional when productive rearrangements were above 56.7%, and segregating when the standard deviation between donors exceeded 5%. A statistical classification framework was built for diagnosing cytomegalovirus status from the catalog of TCR beta chain sequences. A later analysis assigned V and J genes by comparing TCR nucleotide sequences with IMGT/GENE-DB human TR gene sequences. In a later analysis, CDR3 sequences and most-parsimonious VDJ recombination scenarios were assigned using the TCRdist pipeline. In a later analysis, each TCR beta chain was defined by its CDR3 amino acid sequence together with its V-gene family, and reads lacking a unique V-gene family were excluded. A later analysis removed 592 highly shared, low-generation-probability nucleotide sequences to deal with suspected cross-contamination and a sequencing artifact. For each public chain, a later analysis derived a clonal expansion index from normalized ranks of inferred template counts within each repertoire. In a later analysis, generation probabilities were computed using a VDJ recombination model fitted to out-of-frame rearrangements, and the results were checked against IGoR. In a later analysis, hypergeometric tests were used to score TCR-TCR, TCR-HLA and TCR-CMV co-occurrence, with a repertoire-size bias correction applied to TCR pairs. In a later analysis, false discovery rates were estimated by permuting HLA or CMV assignments 20 times. In a later analysis, co-occurring TCRs were grouped with DBSCAN, and TCRdist sequence similarity was added when clustering was performed within HLA-allele-positive subsets. Repertoires with fewer than 30,000 or more than 120,000 public chains, plus five repertoires with anomalous nucleotide sharing, were excluded from co-occurrence clustering. This is the immuneACCESS table as TCRdb keeps it, with only in-frame sequences that have V and J called. A part of the clones is gone; compared with another copy, unresolved V genes explain less than half, and the rest is unexplained. V and J calls and clone size come straight from that table; D and trimming were deduced from the DNA. The table for this sample lists 150,000 to 200,000 clones; roughly 80% of them were counted only once. The ten largest clones represent roughly 5% of the sample.

With respect to this clone: Its antigen remains undetermined. Per-nucleotide qualities are absent, and no much larger clonotype sits a single base away.

The investigation overall reported the following: Immune exposure information for the cohort was limited to CMV serostatus. Most TCR sequences were observed very rarely across donors, whereas some public TCRs were present in many individuals. A further reported finding was that TCR beta sequences accurately predicted the HLA-A and HLA-B alleles for most subjects in the first cohort. A later analysis found that TCR association rates varied across HLA loci, with DRB1 alleles showing the most associated TCRs and HLA-C alleles the fewest. A cluster of highly shared sequence variants was judged likely to represent a technical artifact of the sequencing pipeline. A few of the identified cytomegalovirus-associated TCR beta chains were confirmed in vitro to be specific for cytomegalovirus antigens. Compared with the approximately 670-donor mean, donors in an Asian-associated ancestry cluster had fewer N-insertions in productive TCRs, according to a later genetic analysis. The cohort was sequenced for TCR beta chains only, and without alpha or paired-chain data the features that could be detected were limited. According to a later analysis, parvovirus B19, influenza, CMV and Epstein-Barr virus appeared linked to several top co-occurrence clusters. Because counts were too low, 15 or so rarely observed V segments, including chromosome 9 orphons, were excluded from the earlier analysis of a few hundred of the donors. The presence/absence analyses assumed that sequencing depth was roughly uniform across donors, and that assumption may not be true. In a later analysis, HLA-associated TCR beta chains showed more clonal expansion and lower generation probabilities than non-associated chains that were equally common. A total of fewer than 200 TCR beta chains were listed by the study as associated with cytomegalovirus. In a later analysis, most CMV-associated TCR beta chains were found to appear HLA-restricted, with HLA associations seemingly driven largely by CMV exposure. A later genetic analysis associated a missense DCLRE1C variant with V-gene and J-gene trimming of TCR beta chains, and an independent cohort replicated the association. Strong co-occurrence of HLA alleles, especially DR and DQ, made assigning TCR associations to individual alleles difficult. According to the authors, the approach could potentially be generalized to other disease states and immunological phenotypes. Cytomegalovirus status was reported to be diagnosed by the classifier with high specificity and sensitivity in both the original and validation cohorts. In an earlier analysis of some 500 of the donors, most TCR beta V segments appeared in productive rearrangements about 87% or about 30% of the time, broadly matching IMGT annotations. Specific HLA alleles were associated with over 15,000 TCR beta sequences at a false discovery rate of 0.05 in a later analysis. HLA typing was unavailable for some donors at each locus, so association tests used only the typed subset. Linkage disequilibrium might explain the correlated functional status among segregating V segments, but an unknown experimental factor could not be ruled out.

The sequencing input was PBMCs. The receptor was derived from a man aged 35 to 55 in good health and CMV-seronegative.

The CDR3: CASSWNIAGGYNEQFF. The DNA is as follows: TGCGCCAGCAGCTGGAATATAGCGGGGGGGTACAATGAGCAGTTCTTC. In this chain, TRBV5-1 is recombined with TRBJ2-1, with 11 bases in between that match TRBD2. From the germline V gene, CDR1 is SGHRS and CDR2 is YFSETQ. Germline trimming: 3 bases from V, 4 bases from J; junction bases outside gene matches: 6. Spanning cysteine to phenylalanine, the CDR3 consists of 16 amino acids. The kept DNA is CDR3 alone, 48 bases in frame from the first base. Joined to the reference TRBV5-1 and TRBJ2-1 proteins, this CDR3 gives the full variable domain: KAGVTQTPRYLIKTRGQQVTLSCSPISGHRSVSWYQQTPGQGLQFLFEYFSETQRNKGNFPGRFSGRQFSNSRSEMNVSTLELGDSALYLCASSWNIAGGYNEQFFGPGTRLTVL.